This T cell receptor beta chain originates from a study of T-cell reconstitution after alpha-beta-depleted transplantation in children. This sample's TCRbeta library carried unique molecular identifier barcodes. Using its own MiXCR run on the PCR reads, TCRdb lists one record per CDR3 protein. The table has fewer than 400,000 distinct CDR3 sequences, 23% seen once; the top ten hold roughly 9.8%. Within the sample, this clonotype is medium-sized. The sequence was collected from a male patient under 18 who had a stem cell transplant for acute lymphoblastic leukemia, so the T cells may come from the graft donor. Sample: PBMCs, mostly from graft donor cells, taken 180 days after TCRalphabeta/CD19-depleted stem cell transplant.

This CDR3 reads CASSWGVRQETQYF. In DNA form, the CDR3 reads TGTGCCAGCAGCTGGGGCGTCCGCCAAGAGACCCAGTACTTC. The V and J genes are TRBV5-8 and TRBJ2-5; D is perhaps TRBD1 (5 bases). The CDR3 length is 14 residues. With 3 bases removed from V and 1 base from J, the gap between germline ends came to 10 bases. CDR1 SGHTS and CDR2 YDEGEE come from the germline V gene.